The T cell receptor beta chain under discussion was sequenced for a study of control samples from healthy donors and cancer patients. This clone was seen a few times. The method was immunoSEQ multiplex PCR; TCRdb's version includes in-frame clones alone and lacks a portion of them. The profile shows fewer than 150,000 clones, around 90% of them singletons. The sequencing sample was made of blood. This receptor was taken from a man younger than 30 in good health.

CDR3 in amino acids: CASSQGTGGSTF. CDR3 nucleotides: TGCGCCAGCAGCCAGGGGACAGGTGGGTCGACCTTC. The V and J genes are TRBV4-1 and TRBJ1-2; 8 bases align to TRBD1. Germline V CDR1 and CDR2: MGHRA, YSYEKL. V shed 3 bases, J shed 14 bases, and the junction held 8 bases outside the gene matches. This CDR3 spans 12 amino acids.